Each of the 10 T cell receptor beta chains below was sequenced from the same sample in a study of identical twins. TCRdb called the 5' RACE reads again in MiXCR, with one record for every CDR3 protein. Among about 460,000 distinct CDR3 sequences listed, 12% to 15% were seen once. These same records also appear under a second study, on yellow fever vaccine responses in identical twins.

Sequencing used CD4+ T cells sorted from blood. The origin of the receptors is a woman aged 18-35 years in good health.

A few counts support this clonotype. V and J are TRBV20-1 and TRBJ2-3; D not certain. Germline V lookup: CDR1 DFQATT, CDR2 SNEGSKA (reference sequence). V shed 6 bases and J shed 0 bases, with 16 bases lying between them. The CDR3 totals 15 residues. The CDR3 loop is CSAPKIGRSTDTQYF. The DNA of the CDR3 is TGCAGTGCCCCAAAAATTGGCAGGAGCACAGATACGCAGTATTTT.

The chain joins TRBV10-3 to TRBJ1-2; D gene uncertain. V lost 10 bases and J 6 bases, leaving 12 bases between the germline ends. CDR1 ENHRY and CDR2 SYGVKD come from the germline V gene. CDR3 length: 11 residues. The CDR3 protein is CATRRADGYTF. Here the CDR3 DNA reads TGTGCCACCCGAAGGGCCGATGGCTACACCTTC.

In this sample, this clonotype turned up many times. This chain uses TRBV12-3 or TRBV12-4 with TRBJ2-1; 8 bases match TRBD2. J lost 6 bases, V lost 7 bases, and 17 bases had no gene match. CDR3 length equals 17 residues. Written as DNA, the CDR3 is TGTGCCAGCACCCCAAGGGCCGGGACTAGAGGGTTCAATGAGCAGTTCTTC. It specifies CASTPRAGTRGFNEQFF.

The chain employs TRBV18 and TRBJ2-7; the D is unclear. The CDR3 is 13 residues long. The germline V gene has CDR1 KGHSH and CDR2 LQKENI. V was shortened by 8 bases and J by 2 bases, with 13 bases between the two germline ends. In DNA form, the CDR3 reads TGTGCCAGCGGGCGAGAGGCAACCTACGAGCAGTACTTC. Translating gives CASGREATYEQYF.

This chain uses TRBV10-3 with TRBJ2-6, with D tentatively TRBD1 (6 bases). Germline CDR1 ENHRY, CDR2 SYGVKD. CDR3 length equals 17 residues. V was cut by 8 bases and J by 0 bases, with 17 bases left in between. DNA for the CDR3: TGTGCCATCCGACCGGACAGTCTTACCTCTGGGGCCAACGTCCTGACTTTC. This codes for CAIRPDSLTSGANVLTF.

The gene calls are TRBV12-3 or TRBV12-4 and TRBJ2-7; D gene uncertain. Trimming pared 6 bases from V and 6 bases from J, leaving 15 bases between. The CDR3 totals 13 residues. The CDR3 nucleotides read TGTGCCAGCAGCCGATCGGGTTCGTCCGAGCAGTACTTC. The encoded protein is CASSRSGSSEQYF.

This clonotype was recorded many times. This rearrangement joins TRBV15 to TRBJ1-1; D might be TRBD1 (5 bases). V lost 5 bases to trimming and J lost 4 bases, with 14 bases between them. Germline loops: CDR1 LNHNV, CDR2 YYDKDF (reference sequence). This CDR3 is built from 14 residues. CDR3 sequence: CATSSRERGTEAFF. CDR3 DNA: TGTGCCACCAGCTCCCGGGAGAGGGGCACTGAAGCTTTCTTT.

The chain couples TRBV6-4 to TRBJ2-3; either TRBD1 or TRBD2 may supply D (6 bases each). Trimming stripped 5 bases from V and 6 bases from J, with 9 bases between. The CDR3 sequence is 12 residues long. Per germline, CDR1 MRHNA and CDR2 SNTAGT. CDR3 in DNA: TGTGCCAGCAGTCGGGGGCATGATACGCAGTATTTT. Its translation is CASSRGHDTQYF.

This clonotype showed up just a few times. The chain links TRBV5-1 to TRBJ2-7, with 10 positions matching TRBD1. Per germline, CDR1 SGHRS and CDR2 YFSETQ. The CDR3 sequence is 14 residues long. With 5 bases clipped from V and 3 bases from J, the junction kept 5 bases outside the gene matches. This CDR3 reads CASRRQGAIYEQYF. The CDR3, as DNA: TGCGCCAGCAGACGACAGGGGGCCATCTACGAGCAGTACTTC.

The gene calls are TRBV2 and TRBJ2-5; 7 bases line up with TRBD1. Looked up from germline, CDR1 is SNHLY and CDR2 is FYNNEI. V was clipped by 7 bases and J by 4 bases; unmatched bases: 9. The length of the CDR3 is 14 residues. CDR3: CASTKAGGRETQYF. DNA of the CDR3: TGTGCCAGCACGAAGGCAGGGGGTCGAGAGACCCAGTACTTC.